Below are 19 T cell receptor beta chains sequenced from a single sample in a study of human T cells and chemical hapten exposure. RNA extraction used unfractionated whole blood as the source of total RNA. Each cDNA molecule in the library carried unique molecular identifiers. TCRdb used MiXCR to reprocess the reads, holding one entry per CDR3 protein. This sample has under 300 distinct CDR3 sequences, with less than 60% found just once. Sequenced input: whole blood. These receptors all stem from a human donor who had alopecia or was a healthy volunteer (not recorded which). Some clones in this sample may be carry-over from other donors' samples. This table probably holds off-target reads from a library built for another chain.

The chain links TRBV6-5 to TRBJ2-3; D remains unclear. V was cut by 3 bases and J by 4 bases, with 8 bases left in between. This CDR3 region has 13 residues. CDR1 and CDR2 (germline): MNHEY, SVGAGI. The CDR3, as DNA: TGTGCCAGCAGTTATCTACCTGCAGATACGCAGTATTTT. Translation: CASSYLPADTQYF.

The rearrangement joins TRBV12-3 or TRBV12-4 to TRBJ1-2; 9 nucleotides agree with TRBD1. The CDR3 is 14 residues long. V was pared by 5 bases and J by 5 bases, with 6 bases of the junction left unmatched. Here the CDR3 DNA reads TGTGCCAGCAGTCAGGGGACAGGGAGTTATGGCTACACCTTC. It yields the protein CASSQGTGSYGYTF.

The gene calls are TRBV7-9 and TRBJ1-4; D may be TRBD1 (6 bases). The CDR3 covers 14 residues. Germline V gene sequence: CDR1 SEHNR, CDR2 FQNEAQ (reference sequence). V was cut by 2 bases and J by 5 bases, with 9 bases left in between. The CDR3 DNA sequence: TGTGCCAGCAGCTTAAGGCAGGGGAATGAAAAACTGTTTTTT. Encoded protein: CASSLRQGNEKLFF.

The chain couples TRBV10-2 to TRBJ2-7; no definite D call. Deletions cut 8 bases from V and 2 bases from J, with 13 bases between. This CDR3 has 13 amino acids. Germline CDR1 is WSHSY and CDR2 is SAAADI. CDR3 sequence reads: CASLYPTAYEQYF. The CDR3 DNA follows: TGCGCCAGCCTTTACCCGACGGCCTACGAGCAGTACTTC.

This sequence joins TRBV5-1 and TRBJ2-7; D is possibly TRBD2 (5 bases). Trimming took 1 base from V and 6 from J, leaving 14 bases between them. The CDR3 has 14 residues. Germline lookup yields CDR1 SGHRS and CDR2 YFSETQ. CDR3 protein: CASSLSNGICEQYF. The CDR3 DNA follows: TGCGCCAGCAGCTTGTCGAACGGGATCTGCGAGCAGTACTTC.

The chain recombines TRBV28 with TRBJ2-1, with D hard to call. CDR3 length: 13 residues. V dropped 5 bases and J dropped 10 bases, with 15 bases sitting between them. The germline gives CDR1 MDHEN, CDR2 SYDVKM. The CDR3 coding sequence is TGTGCCAGCAGTCCCAGCGTCAAGGCAGAGCAGTTCTTC. This translates into CASSPSVKAEQFF.

CDR3 bases: TGCGCCAGCAGTGTGACTAGCGGGTACTACGAGCAGTACTTC. It translates to CASSVTSGYYEQYF. V usage is TRBV10-2 and J usage is TRBJ2-7; 10 positions agree with TRBD2. J gave up 3 bases and V 4 bases, and 3 bases lay outside the gene matches. This CDR3 has 14 amino acids. Germline CDR1 and CDR2: WSHSY and SAAADI.

The chain recombines TRBV27 with TRBJ1-6, with D unclear. The CDR3 contains 12 residues. Germline V gene sequence: CDR1 MNHEY, CDR2 SMNVEV (reference sequence). V lost 3 bases and J lost 7, with 4 bases in between. The CDR3 reads CASSFLNSPLHF. CDR3 bases: TGTGCCAGCAGTTTCTTGAATTCACCCCTCCACTTT.

This chain uses TRBV7-2 with TRBJ2-4; D call uncertain. CDR1 is SGHTA and CDR2 is FQGNSA in the germline V gene. This CDR3 has 12 residues. Trimming took 4 bases from V and 9 from J, leaving 10 bases between them. The CDR3 is CASSSTVGIQYF. Here the CDR3 DNA reads TGTGCCAGCAGCTCCACAGTCGGCATTCAGTACTTC.

Relative to its sample, this clonotype is hyperexpanded (1% or more). The rearrangement links TRBV6-1 to TRBJ1-2; D not resolved. The CDR3 is made up of 11 amino acids. V lost 7 bases and J 3 bases, leaving 6 bases between the germline ends. CDR1 is MNHNS and CDR2 is SASEGT in the germline V gene. The CDR3 spells CASIDDYGYTF. In nucleotides, the CDR3 is TGTGCCAGCATAGATGACTATGGCTACACCTTC.

This rearrangement joins TRBV29-1 to TRBJ2-2, with TRBD1 as a possible D gene (6 bases). The V end was cut by 7 bases, the J end by 4 bases, with 13 bases between. Germline assignment: CDR1 SQVTM and CDR2 ANQGSEA. The CDR3 extends over 13 amino acids. The CDR3 region has the DNA TGCAGCGGGAACAGGGCCGGCACCGGGGAGCTGTTTTTT. This translates into CSGNRAGTGELFF.

This chain connects TRBV24-1 to TRBJ2-4, with TRBD2 matching 8 bases. This CDR3 has 14 residues. V was clipped by 3 bases and J by 3 bases; unmatched bases: 0. Germline V CDR1 and CDR2: KGHDR, SFDVKD. This CDR3 is CATSDTSGKNIQYF. The CDR3 nucleotides read TGTGCCACCAGTGATACTAGCGGCAAAAACATTCAGTACTTC.

This clonotype was recorded once. V gene TRBV6-6 combines with J gene TRBJ1-2; 9 nucleotides align to TRBD1. V shed 4 bases, J shed 3 bases, and the junction held 3 bases outside the gene matches. Looked up from germline, CDR1 is MNHNY and CDR2 is SVGAGI (reference sequence). The CDR3 has 14 amino acids. Here the CDR3 DNA reads TGTGCCAGCAGTTCTAGGACAGGGGACTATGGCTACACCTTC. Its translation is CASSSRTGDYGYTF.

This clonotype has just a few counts. This rearrangement joins TRBV11-2 to TRBJ2-3; TRBD2 aligns across 7 bases. There are 14 residues in the CDR3. The germline CDR1 and CDR2 sequences are SGHAT and FQNNGV. J lost 4 bases, V lost 1 base, and 2 bases had no gene match. The DNA of the CDR3 is TGTGCCAGCAGCTTAGGACTAGCCCCAGATACGCAGTATTTT. Its translation: CASSLGLAPDTQYF.

The V gene is TRBV28, the J gene TRBJ2-7; D is unclear. CDR1 is MDHEN and CDR2 is SYDVKM in the germline V gene. The CDR3 sequence is 11 residues long. Trimming pared 6 bases from V and 6 bases from J, leaving 9 bases between. The CDR3 reads CASSSPREQYF. In nucleotides, the CDR3 is TGTGCCAGCAGCTCCCCCCGCGAGCAGTACTTC.

This clonotype was observed a single time. The chain carries TRBV28 and TRBJ2-1; TRBD2 matches 14 bases. J lost 10 bases, V lost 6 bases, and 14 bases had no gene match. From germline, CDR1 is MDHEN and CDR2 SYDVKM. The CDR3 is made up of 17 amino acids. The CDR3 DNA follows: TGTGCCAGCAGCCCTGGACTAGCGGGAGGTACCCGTATCGAGCAGTTCTTC. Translated, it gives CASSPGLAGGTRIEQFF.

The chain couples TRBV6-5 to TRBJ2-1; TRBD1 agrees at 7 bases. The CDR3 extends over 14 amino acids. Germline lookup yields CDR1 MNHEY and CDR2 SVGAGI. With 2 bases clipped from V and 2 bases from J, the junction kept 0 bases outside the gene matches. DNA for the CDR3: TGTGCCAGCAGTTACGGACAGGCCTACAATGAGCAGTTCTTC. It is translated as CASSYGQAYNEQFF.

The gene calls are TRBV7-2 and TRBJ2-3; maybe TRBD2 (6 bases). The CDR3 runs 14 residues. Germline loops: CDR1 SGHTA, CDR2 FQGNSA. The germline V and J ends were trimmed by 3 bases and 2 bases, with 9 bases remaining between them. The CDR3 region is CASSFGGATDTQYF. CDR3 coding DNA: TGTGCCAGCAGCTTCGGCGGGGCCACAGATACGCAGTATTTT.

This clonotype is hyperexpanded in the sample. This chain connects TRBV19 to TRBJ2-1; D is tentatively TRBD1 or TRBD2 (5 bases each). Germline V lookup: CDR1 LNHDA, CDR2 SQIVND (reference sequence). V lost 3 bases and J lost 9, with 12 bases in between. CDR3 length: 13 residues. In nucleotides, the CDR3 is TGTGCCAGTAGTATTAGAAGTGGGACTGAGCAGTTCTTC. Its protein is CASSIRSGTEQFF. The full variable domain, completed using reference TRBV19 and TRBJ2-1, is DGGITQSPKYLFRKEGQNVTLSCEQNLNHDAMYWYRQDPGQGLRLIYYSQIVNDFQKGDIAEGYSVSREKKESFPLTVTSAQKNPTAFYLCASSIRSGTEQFFGPGTRLTVL.